The 26 T cell receptor beta chains given below trace back to one sample, sequenced in a study of shared clonotypes between healthy human individuals. Cells designated naive CD8 were CD45RO-negative and were positively selected for CCR7, with terminally differentiated effector memory CD45RA+ cells excluded. The data were produced by immunoSEQ multiplex PCR, yet TCRdb's version contains in-frame clones alone and is incomplete. The sample holds 800,000 to 950,000 clones, 96% seen once. Sequenced input: naive CD8+ T cells sorted from blood. These receptors all stem from a man younger than 40 in good health.

The chain uses TRBV6-5 and TRBJ1-1, with a weak D call TRBD1 (5 bases). The CDR3 has 14 amino acids. The germline V and J ends were trimmed by 0 bases and 4 bases, with 9 bases remaining between them. Germline CDR1 is MNHEY and CDR2 is SVGAGI. The CDR3: CASSYSQVPTEAFF. The CDR3 DNA reads TGTGCCAGCAGTTACTCACAGGTCCCCACTGAAGCTTTCTTT.

The genes are TRBV11-3 and TRBJ2-1; 8 bases line up with TRBD2. Germline V gene lookup returns CDR1 SGHNT and CDR2 YENEEA. The V and J ends lost 1 base and 6 bases, in that order; junction bases with no gene match: 11. The CDR3 spans 17 residues. CDR3 DNA sequence: TGTGCCAGCAGCTTAGGGGGGAGCGGGAGTATCTTCAATGAGCAGTTCTTC. Translating gives CASSLGGSGSIFNEQFF.

The rearrangement joins TRBV4-1 to TRBJ2-7; D is undetermined. CDR1 and CDR2 (germline): MGHRA, YSYEKL. CDR3 size: 14 residues. V gave up 2 bases and J gave up 5 bases, with 13 bases separating them. The CDR3 loop reads CASSQLQGNHEQYF. The CDR3 region has the DNA TGCGCCAGCAGCCAATTACAAGGTAACCACGAGCAGTACTTC.

The gene calls are TRBV28 and TRBJ2-7, with TRBD2 as a possible D gene (6 bases). From germline, CDR1 is MDHEN and CDR2 SYDVKM. The CDR3 spans 15 residues. The ends were cut back, 5 bases at V and 5 bases at J, with 19 bases in the middle. The CDR3 bases are TGTGCCAGCAGTGCCCCGAACTGGGAGGACGACGAGCAGTACTTC. Its translation: CASSAPNWEDDEQYF.

This chain joins TRBV30 and TRBJ2-7; no clear D. V was trimmed by 1 base and J by 4 bases, leaving 8 bases between them. The CDR3 runs 12 residues. Looked up from germline, CDR1 is GTSNPN and CDR2 is SVGIG (reference sequence). CDR3 residues: CAWSAPTYEQYF. The DNA for the CDR3 is TGTGCCTGGAGTGCCCCGACGTACGAGCAGTACTTC.

The rearrangement uses TRBV5-1 and TRBJ1-1, with 7 bases aligning to TRBD1. This CDR3 spans 14 amino acids. Germline CDR1 SGHRS, CDR2 YFSETQ. V gave up 3 bases and J gave up 1 base; unmatched junction bases: 3. The CDR3 is CASSYRTGNTEAFF. CDR3 sequence (DNA): TGCGCCAGCAGCTACCGGACAGGGAACACTGAAGCTTTCTTT.

J is TRBJ1-1 and V is TRBV30; D perhaps matches TRBD1 (5 bases). V lost 4 bases, J lost 1 base, and 10 bases lay in between. This CDR3 comprises 13 residues. Germline loops: CDR1 GTSNPN, CDR2 SVGIG (reference sequence). CDR3 in amino acids: CAWKWGPNTEAFF. The CDR3 bases are TGTGCCTGGAAGTGGGGACCGAACACTGAAGCTTTCTTT.

The rearrangement joins TRBV7-2 to TRBJ2-2; D may be TRBD1 (6 bases). CDR1 and CDR2 from the germline V gene are SGHTA and FQGNSA. CDR3 size: 16 residues. V dropped 1 base and J dropped 2 bases, with 11 bases sitting between them. CDR3 sequence (DNA): TGTGCCAGCAGCTTAGTAGCAGGGGCAAACACCGGGGAGCTGTTTTTT. It encodes CASSLVAGANTGELFF.

V usage is TRBV13 and J usage is TRBJ2-7, with D perhaps TRBD2 (5 bases). CDR3 length: 15 amino acids. V lost 8 bases and J 2 bases, leaving 19 bases between the germline ends. Germline V gene sequence: CDR1 PRHDT, CDR2 FYEKMQ (reference sequence). DNA of the CDR3: TGTGCCAGCCCCTGTGATCCGGGGTACACCTACGAGCAGTACTTC. This sequence encodes CASPCDPGYTYEQYF.

The rearrangement links TRBV27 to TRBJ1-1; 7 bases agree with TRBD1. The J segment lost 4 bases and the V segment lost 5 bases, leaving 13 bases of the junction unmatched. Germline CDR1 MNHEY, CDR2 SMNVEV (reference sequence). The CDR3 contains 16 residues. The CDR3 DNA reads as TGTGCCAGCAGTCCGCCGGGACAGAGGGTGAGCACTGAAGCTTTCTTT. It is translated as CASSPPGQRVSTEAFF.

CDR3 region: CASSGDHVTQYF. The CDR3 coding sequence is TGCGCCAGCAGTGGAGACCACGTAACCCAGTACTTC. The chain recombines TRBV10-1 with TRBJ2-5; D gene ambiguous. Trimming took 4 bases from V and 8 from J, leaving 11 bases between them. Germline V CDR1 and CDR2: WNHNN, SYGVQD (reference sequence). The CDR3 contains 12 residues.

CDR3 in amino acids: CASSLAGAYNEQFF. The CDR3 region has the DNA TGTGCCAGCAGCCTAGCGGGAGCTTACAATGAGCAGTTCTTC. The chain couples TRBV6-1 to TRBJ2-1, with TRBD2 matching 10 bases. The germline V gene has CDR1 MNHNS and CDR2 SASEGT. V dropped 6 bases and J dropped 4; count of bases not matched to a gene: 3. The CDR3 length is 14 residues.

CDR3 in amino acids: CSVGYPDGTGELFF. The CDR3 DNA reads as TGCAGCGTTGGGTACCCCGATGGCACCGGGGAGCTGTTTTTT. The V gene is TRBV29-1, the J gene TRBJ2-2; D not resolved. CDR3 size: 14 residues. CDR1 SQVTM and CDR2 ANQGSEA come from the germline V gene. Trimming removed 4 bases from V and 4 bases from J, with 13 bases in between.

Turning to this clone: A much larger clone lies one base from this, so it may be a read error. The chain links TRBV7-2 to TRBJ1-1; D not resolved. The germline V gene encodes CDR1 SGHTA and CDR2 FQGNSA. V lost 1 base, J lost 3 bases, and 3 bases lay in between. This CDR3 is 12 amino acids long. CDR3 DNA sequence: TGTGCCAGCAGCTTAGGGTACACTGAAGCTTTCTTT. This sequence encodes CASSLGYTEAFF.

The rearrangement joins TRBV4-1 to TRBJ1-5; D possibly corresponds to TRBD1 (5 bases). In germline, CDR1 is MGHRA, CDR2 YSYEKL. This CDR3 comprises 15 residues. V was trimmed by 0 bases and J by 6 bases, leaving 12 bases between them. This CDR3 reads CASSQDTGWGQPQHF. DNA of the CDR3: TGCGCCAGCAGCCAAGATACAGGTTGGGGTCAGCCCCAGCATTTT.

This clone is a singleton in its sample. The chain links TRBV27 to TRBJ2-1; D is undetermined. The CDR3 consists of 13 residues. The germline gives CDR1 MNHEY, CDR2 SMNVEV (reference sequence). Between the trimmed V and J ends, which lost 7 bases and 6 bases, there was a span of 13 bases. The DNA for the CDR3 is TGTGCCAGCATCCAAGCCGGGCGCAATGAGCAGTTCTTC. Translation: CASIQAGRNEQFF.

The CDR3 DNA sequence: TGTGCCAGCAGCACGACAGGGAATAGTAATGAAAAACTGTTTTTT. Translated, it gives CASSTTGNSNEKLFF. The gene calls are TRBV5-5 and TRBJ1-4; 7 bases agree with TRBD1. With 4 bases clipped from V and 4 bases from J, the junction kept 7 bases outside the gene matches. Germline CDR1 SGHKS, CDR2 YYEKEE (reference sequence). This CDR3 has 15 residues.

This clone has a single count. DNA for the CDR3: TGTGCCAGCAAAAGTCCCGAGAGTTCGAACGACGAGCAGTACTTC. Protein: CASKSPESSNDEQYF. The chain combines TRBV6-6 with TRBJ2-7; no reliable D call. There are 15 residues in the CDR3. Per the germline V gene, CDR1 is MNHNY and CDR2 is SVGAGI (reference sequence). V was trimmed by 7 bases and J by 5 bases, leaving 21 bases between them.

The J gene is TRBJ2-7, the V gene TRBV5-1; D is ambiguous. Germline CDR1 and CDR2: SGHRS and YFSETQ. Deletions cut 1 base from V and 1 base from J, with 6 bases between. The CDR3 sequence is 13 residues long. The CDR3 sequence: CASSLLTSYEQYF. DNA of the CDR3: TGCGCCAGCAGCTTGTTGACTTCCTACGAGCAGTACTTC.

This chain joins TRBV27 and TRBJ1-1; 7 bases match TRBD1. CDR1 is MNHEY, CDR2 SMNVEV, per germline (reference sequence). The V and J ends lost 10 bases and 4 bases, in that order; junction bases with no gene match: 9. The CDR3 runs to 13 residues. In DNA, the CDR3 is TGTGCCACCAAAGACAGGGTGAGCACTGAAGCTTTCTTT. Encoded protein: CATKDRVSTEAFF.

V usage is TRBV5-1 and J usage is TRBJ2-3; TRBD1 is a possible D gene (6 bases). V lost 3 bases and J lost 1, with 15 bases in between. In germline, CDR1 is SGHRS, CDR2 YFSETQ. This CDR3 comprises 16 residues. The CDR3, as DNA: TGCGCCAGCAGCTGGCCAGGGGATGATGGCACAGATACGCAGTATTTT. Protein: CASSWPGDDGTDTQYF.

The J gene is TRBJ2-3, the V gene TRBV5-4, with D possibly TRBD2 on 6 matching bases. Trimming pared 5 bases from V and 4 bases from J, leaving 23 bases between. This CDR3 comprises 17 residues. Germline CDR1 and CDR2: SGHNT and YYREEE (reference sequence). This CDR3 is CASRDGPGSSGPDTQYF. In DNA, the CDR3 is TGTGCCAGCAGGGATGGGCCCGGGAGCAGTGGCCCAGATACGCAGTATTTT.

The V and J genes are TRBV5-1 and TRBJ2-1; D perhaps matches TRBD1 (6 bases). The CDR3 sequence is 12 residues long. Germline V gene data show CDR1 as SGHRS and CDR2 as YFSETQ. Trimming shortened V by 0 bases and J by 10 bases, and 8 bases separated the two germline ends. The CDR3 protein is CASSLDRVEQFF. The CDR3 DNA sequence: TGCGCCAGCAGCTTGGACAGGGTCGAGCAGTTCTTC.

The chain joins TRBV5-6 to TRBJ1-2; the D gene is possibly TRBD1 (5 bases). Trimming took 2 bases from V and 2 from J, leaving 16 bases between them. The CDR3 spans 16 residues. The germline CDR1 and CDR2 sequences are SGHDT and YYEEEE. DNA of the CDR3: TGTGCCAGCAGCTTATCGCCGATCGACAGCAACTATGGCTACACCTTC. Translated: CASSLSPIDSNYGYTF.

J is TRBJ2-1 and V is TRBV25-1; TRBD2 is a possible D gene (6 bases). Trimming stripped 11 bases from V and 8 bases from J, with 19 bases between. Germline V gene sequence: CDR1 MGHDK, CDR2 SYGVNS. This CDR3 spans 13 amino acids. CDR3 in DNA: TGTGCCGGAGGGTCCCTCAGGGTCGATGAGCAGTTCTTC. It codes for CAGGSLRVDEQFF.

The chain is built from TRBV2 and TRBJ1-4, with a weak D call TRBD1 (5 bases). Between the trimmed V and J ends, which lost 6 bases and 0 bases, there was a span of 11 bases. Germline loops: CDR1 SNHLY, CDR2 FYNNEI. The CDR3 totals 15 residues. The CDR3 loop is CASSHPGATNEKLFF. CDR3 nucleotide sequence: TGTGCCAGCAGCCACCCGGGGGCAACTAATGAAAAACTGTTTTTT.